The source of this T cell receptor beta chain is a study of T cell responses to AZD1222 COVID-19 vaccine (dated by TCRdb to 2020 to 2022). About the investigation overall: Because spike-specific TCR depth and breadth did not differ between the two schedules, AZD1222 recipients who got a second dose at roughly 4 weeks were pooled with those who got a second dose at roughly 12 weeks. TCR sequencing was performed for 230 to 250 trial participants, of whom about 210 were given two doses of AZD1222 and around 26 were given two doses of MenACWY control vaccine. Trial participants were enrolled into age subgroups of 18-55, 56-69 and 70-plus years, which contained around 150, 28 and 57 TCR-sequenced participants, respectively. The research as a whole found: Because no samples from the day 14 peak response were available, repertoires could be characterized only after the peak T cell response. Nearly half of unique spike-specific TCRs reportedly recognized epitopes outside regions mutated in the B.1.351 and B.1.1.7 variants. The whole spike protein was spanned by vaccine-associated CD4 TCRs, and dominant responses were seen in regions 160-218 and 743-854. A significant rise in spike-specific TCR breadth and depth was observed after two AZD1222 doses relative to day 0 and relative to MenACWY recipients. Conclusions about previously exposed vaccinees are limited, since just six or seven AZD1222 recipients were seropositive for SARS-CoV-2 at baseline. Most participants were white British and females outnumbered males, and the authors suggested that clonal diversity may have been underestimated. In the small 56-69-year group, the increase in depth fell short of significance, most likely because of low power.

The germline V gene (reference sequence) specifies MNHEY as CDR1 and SMNVEV as CDR2. The CDR3 covers 14 residues, taking in both the cysteine and the phenylalanine. The entry retains the CDR3 DNA only, 42 bases that are in frame from base 1. Cut back by 3 bases and 2 bases, the V and J ends lie 9 bases apart. In the paper's terms, the time point label means: baseline before first vaccination. Vaccinee samples came from UK trials COV001 and COV002, including a single-blind randomized controlled phase 2/3 trial of AZD1222 (ChAdOx1 nCoV-19) in healthy adults. For TCRbeta chain sequencing, PBMC samples from trial participants were taken at day 0 and at day 28 after the second dose. To note about this clone: Its antigen remains unidentified. No base qualities exist here, and no much larger clone lies one base off it.

The CDR3 regions of human TCRbeta chains were analyzed by immunosequencing. In the paper's pipeline: Repertoire TCRs were matched against a reference library of SARS-CoV-2-specific TCRs generated with the MIRA antigen-specificity platform. Breadth was defined as the fraction of unique TCRs that were SARS-CoV-2-associated. Depth was defined as the fraction of total T cells that were SARS-CoV-2-associated. Each spike-specific TCR was assigned to its reactive spike region and to a CD4 or CD8 class using the MIRA data. Log10-transformed breadth and depth values were compared by one-way ANOVA with Sidak's multiple comparisons tests. TCRdb limited this immuneACCESS table to in-frame rearrangements with V and J called. A share of clones is missing; checked studies link under half to unresolved V genes, and the rest is unexplained. For V, J and clone size, that table is used; D and trimming come from the DNA. The sample has tens of thousands of clones on record, 88% of them singletons. The top ten constitute 7.5% to 9.5% of the sample.

The material sequenced was peripheral blood, taken on day 0 of AZD1222 vaccination. This clonotype was sampled from an adult in good health. The chain employs TRBV27 and TRBJ2-3; the D gene remains uncertain. The CDR3 here reads CASSFQSNTDTQYF. In nucleotide form, the sequence is TGTGCCAGCAGTTTTCAGTCAAACACAGATACGCAGTATTTT.